Listed here are 31 T cell receptor beta chains from one sample, sequenced in a study of blood T cell repertoires in COVID-19. TCRdb's copy holds only in-frame clones and misses some; the assay was immunoSEQ multiplex PCR. Of a few hundred thousand clones in the sample, 83% are singletons; the top ten hold about 1.2%. The source material was peripheral blood. Receptors originate from a woman between 45 and 60 years old with acute or convalescent COVID-19.

CDR3 in DNA: TGTGCCAGCAGTTCACCTGGGGGGATGAACACTGAAGCTTTCTTT. Translating it yields CASSSPGGMNTEAFF. The rearrangement joins TRBV6-5 to TRBJ1-1; D may be TRBD1 (5 bases). Germline loops: CDR1 MNHEY, CDR2 SVGAGI. Trimming took off 4 bases at V and 0 bases at J, with 12 bases between the two ends. This CDR3 comprises 15 residues.

This clone was observed a single time. The chain carries TRBV5-1 and TRBJ1-1, with unresolved D. Looked up from germline, CDR1 is SGHRS and CDR2 is YFSETQ. This CDR3 is 14 amino acids long. The germline V and J ends were trimmed by 0 bases and 5 bases, with 11 bases remaining between them. DNA of the CDR3: TGCGCCAGCAGCTTGGAGTCTCTGGAGACTGAAGCTTTCTTT. This codes for CASSLESLETEAFF. The full variable domain, with the rest looked up from reference TRBV5-1 and TRBJ1-1, is KAGVTQTPRYLIKTRGQQVTLSCSPISGHRSVSWYQQTPGQGLQFLFEYFSETQRNKGNFPGRFSGRQFSNSRSEMNVSTLELGDSALYLCASSLESLETEAFFGQGTRLTVV.

This chain uses TRBV24-1 with TRBJ1-2; 8 bases are shared with TRBD1. The CDR3 is 17 amino acids. The ends lost 3 bases at V and 3 bases at J; junction bases unmatched: 11. Germline V gene lookup returns CDR1 KGHDR and CDR2 SFDVKD. CDR3 residues: CATSDRDRGLSYYGYTF. The DNA for the CDR3 is TGTGCCACCAGTGATAGAGACAGGGGCCTCTCCTACTATGGCTACACCTTC.

This chain connects TRBV30 to TRBJ1-2; 7 bases line up with TRBD1. J lost 1 base, V lost 2 bases, and 4 bases had no gene match. Germline CDR1 is GTSNPN and CDR2 is SVGIG (reference sequence). The CDR3 totals 14 residues. The CDR3 loop is CAWSPGQHNYGYTF. As DNA, the CDR3 is TGTGCCTGGAGTCCGGGACAGCATAACTATGGCTACACCTTC.

This clone occurred a few times. The rearrangement links TRBV7-9 to TRBJ2-5; no clear D gene. CDR3 length: 12 amino acids. Germline V lookup: CDR1 SEHNR, CDR2 FQNEAQ (reference sequence). Deletions cut 5 bases from V and 2 bases from J, with 6 bases between. CDR3 loop: CASSLTQETQYF. The DNA for the CDR3 is TGTGCCAGCAGCCTCACACAAGAGACCCAGTACTTC.

The J gene is TRBJ2-7, the V gene TRBV5-1, with 8 bases identical to TRBD1. This CDR3 contains 14 residues. The ends lost 2 bases at V and 3 bases at J; junction bases unmatched: 4. Germline CDR1 reads SGHRS; CDR2 reads YFSETQ. DNA for the CDR3: TGCGCCAGCAGCTTTCGAGACAGGGGCTACGAGCAGTACTTC. Protein: CASSFRDRGYEQYF.

This clone occurred a few times. The J gene is TRBJ1-2, the V gene TRBV27, with 7 nucleotides matching TRBD1. V trimming: 8 bases; J trimming: 4 bases; junction bases outside the gene matches: 7. Germline lookup yields CDR1 MNHEY and CDR2 SMNVEV (reference sequence). The CDR3 spans 13 residues. The CDR3 region is CASAYRGGYGYTF. CDR3 sequence (DNA): TGTGCCAGCGCGTACAGGGGAGGCTATGGCTACACCTTC.

The CDR3 nucleotides read TGTGCCAGTAGTATAGATCCTAGCGGCTACACCTTC. Residues: CASSIDPSGYTF. This rearrangement joins TRBV19 to TRBJ1-2; D gene unclear. Germline V gene sequence: CDR1 LNHDA, CDR2 SQIVND (reference sequence). V was clipped by 0 bases and J by 8 bases, with 7 bases between them. The CDR3 sequence is 12 residues long.

V is TRBV7-2 and J is TRBJ2-3; 7 bases line up with TRBD1. CDR3 length: 17 amino acids. V trimming: 5 bases; J trimming: 4 bases; junction bases outside the gene matches: 15. The germline CDR1 and CDR2 sequences are SGHTA and FQGNSA. The CDR3 region has the DNA TGTGCCAGCAGCCCCCGACAGGGTTTTTCTTCATCAGATACGCAGTATTTT. Its protein is CASSPRQGFSSSDTQYF. The entire variable domain, with the rest obtained from reference TRBV7-2 and TRBJ2-3, is as follows: GAGVSQSPSNKVTEKGKDVELRCDPISGHTALYWYRQSLGQGLEFLIYFQGNSAPDKSGLPSDRFSAERTGGSVSTLTIQRTQQEDSAVYLCASSPRQGFSSSDTQYFGPGTRLTVL.

This clone showed up just a few times. The chain recombines TRBV5-1 with TRBJ2-7; 7 positions match TRBD2. The CDR3 is 16 amino acids. After removal of 2 bases from V and 5 bases from J, the junction contained 13 bases not matched to a gene. CDR1 and CDR2 from the germline V gene are SGHRS and YFSETQ. The CDR3 spells CASSFGGGVPLDEQYF. The CDR3 DNA sequence: TGCGCCAGCAGCTTCGGGGGAGGGGTCCCTTTGGACGAGCAGTACTTC.

V usage is TRBV10-3 and J usage is TRBJ2-7; 8 nucleotides align to TRBD1. This CDR3 is 14 amino acids long. Germline CDR1 is ENHRY and CDR2 is SYGVKD. The V gene end was trimmed by 4 bases and the J gene end by 0 bases; junction bases not matched to a gene: 2. CDR3 residues: CAISGGQGSYEQYF. CDR3 DNA sequence: TGTGCCATCAGTGGCGGACAGGGCTCCTACGAGCAGTACTTC.

The rearrangement links TRBV25-1 to TRBJ2-3, with 7 bases identical to TRBD2. The CDR3 has 17 residues. Germline CDR1 is MGHDK and CDR2 is SYGVNS. Trimming at V came to 0 bases and at J to 4 bases, leaving 10 bases not matched to a gene. The CDR3 loop reads CASSEYTPRGSADTQYF. DNA for the CDR3: TGTGCCAGCAGTGAATATACCCCGCGGGGGAGTGCAGATACGCAGTATTTT.

This clone was counted only a few times. The chain combines TRBV7-3 with TRBJ1-2; D is unclear. This CDR3 is built from 16 residues. V lost 5 bases and J lost 7, with 23 bases in between. Germline assignment: CDR1 SGHTA and CDR2 FQGTGA. The CDR3, as DNA: TGTGCCAGCAGCCCCACCCTTGGAGGGATGGAAGGTGGCTACACCTTC. Translating gives CASSPTLGGMEGGYTF.

The CDR3 sequence: CASSPRITYEQYF. CDR3 nucleotide sequence: TGCGCCAGCAGCCCCAGGATTACCTACGAGCAGTACTTC. The chain links TRBV4-1 to TRBJ2-7; D gene unclear. The CDR3 is 13 residues long. The V gene lost 4 bases and the J gene lost 2 bases, with 9 bases spanning the gap. From germline, CDR1 is MGHRA and CDR2 YSYEKL.

The V and J genes are TRBV19 and TRBJ2-1, with a weak D call TRBD1 (5 bases). V was pared by 4 bases and J by 4 bases, with 20 bases between. The CDR3 has 17 residues. Germline V gene sequence: CDR1 LNHDA, CDR2 SQIVND (reference sequence). The CDR3 reads CASSTNWPGQFYNEQFF. CDR3 DNA sequence: TGTGCCAGTAGTACTAACTGGCCAGGGCAATTTTACAATGAGCAGTTCTTC.

The chain couples TRBV7-9 to TRBJ2-1; TRBD2 matches at 7 bases. Germline V lookup: CDR1 SEHNR, CDR2 FQNEAQ (reference sequence). V gave up 4 bases and J gave up 5 bases; unmatched junction bases: 8. CDR3 size: 15 residues. CDR3 sequence reads: CASSSSGTGDNEQFF. The CDR3 nucleotides are TGTGCCAGCAGCTCGAGCGGGACTGGCGACAATGAGCAGTTCTTC. The full variable domain, completed using reference TRBV7-9 and TRBJ2-1, is DTGVSQNPRHKITKRGQNVTFRCDPISEHNRLYWYRQTLGQGPEFLTYFQNEAQLEKSRLLSDRFSAERPKGSFSTLEIQRTEQGDSAMYLCASSSSGTGDNEQFFGPGTRLTVL.

V gene TRBV6-4 combines with J gene TRBJ1-2, with a weak D call TRBD1 (6 bases). CDR1 MRHNA and CDR2 SNTAGT come from the germline V gene. The CDR3 covers 13 residues. Trimming cost V 4 bases and J 4 bases, with 10 bases left between them. The chain's CDR3 is CASSVGAGYGYTF. In DNA, the CDR3 is TGTGCCAGCAGTGTGGGGGCCGGCTATGGCTACACCTTC.

This CDR3 is CASSYQGQVDEQYF. The CDR3 DNA reads as TGTGCCAGCAGTTACCAAGGACAGGTCGACGAGCAGTACTTC. This rearrangement joins TRBV6-5 to TRBJ2-7, with TRBD1 matching over 7 bases. The CDR3 sequence is 14 residues long. Trimming removed 2 bases from V and 5 bases from J; junction bases left unmatched: 6. CDR1 and CDR2 (germline): MNHEY, SVGAGI.

The chain joins TRBV10-1 to TRBJ1-1; D is possibly TRBD1 (6 bases). Looked up from germline, CDR1 is WNHNN and CDR2 is SYGVQD (reference sequence). The V and J ends lost 3 bases and 5 bases respectively, with 10 bases between them. The CDR3 has 13 amino acids. CDR3 nucleotide sequence: TGCGCCAGCAGTGACAGGGGAGAGACTGAAGCTTTCTTT. As protein: CASSDRGETEAFF.

This clone was seen once. The chain employs TRBV2 and TRBJ1-2; 8 nucleotides line up with TRBD1. Trimming cost V 6 bases and J 2 bases; bases outside gene matches: 8. The CDR3 sequence is 15 residues long. CDR1 SNHLY and CDR2 FYNNEI come from the germline V gene. This CDR3 is CASRADREENYGYTF. The CDR3 coding sequence is TGTGCCAGCAGAGCGGACAGGGAGGAGAACTATGGCTACACCTTC.

This rearrangement joins TRBV18 to TRBJ1-1; 7 nucleotides line up with TRBD1. The germline V gene has CDR1 KGHSH and CDR2 LQKENI. There are 13 residues in the CDR3. Unmatched junction bases numbered 3, after V lost 4 bases and J lost 4 bases. DNA for the CDR3: TGTGCCAGCTCACTTGGGGACAGCACTGAAGCTTTCTTT. This sequence encodes CASSLGDSTEAFF. Complete variable domain (other parts from reference TRBV18 and TRBJ1-1): NAGVMQNPRHLVRRRGQEARLRCSPMKGHSHVYWYRQLPEEGLKFMVYLQKENIIDESGMPKERFSAEFPKEGPSILRIQQVVRGDSAAYFCASSLGDSTEAFFGQGTRLTVV.

The gene calls are TRBV24-1 and TRBJ2-1; 13 bases line up with TRBD2. Germline V gives CDR1 KGHDR, CDR2 SFDVKD. Unmatched junction bases numbered 10, after V lost 3 bases and J lost 12 bases. The CDR3 totals 16 residues. The CDR3 DNA follows: TGTGCCACCAGTGATGCCACTAGCGGGAGGGCCAGTCGGCAGTTCTTC. It is translated as CATSDATSGRASRQFF.

This clone appeared a single time. The CDR3 protein is CASNLKGTEAFF. DNA of the CDR3: TGTGCCAGCAATTTGAAGGGGACTGAAGCTTTCTTT. V usage is TRBV12-3 or TRBV12-4 and J usage is TRBJ1-1; a possible D gene is TRBD1 (5 bases). The CDR3 sequence is 12 residues long. V was cut by 7 bases and J by 5 bases, with 11 bases left in between.

The V gene is TRBV3-1 (or the pseudogene TRBV3-2), the J gene TRBJ1-1; 10 nucleotides match TRBD1. Per germline, CDR1 LGHDT and CDR2 YNNKEL (reference sequence). V lost 2 bases and J lost 1; bases outside the gene matches: 7. This CDR3 spans 17 amino acids. In DNA form, the CDR3 reads TGTGCCAGCAGCCAAAGCCGGGACAGGGGCCGGAACACTGAAGCTTTCTTT. Its translation is CASSQSRDRGRNTEAFF.

This chain joins TRBV29-1 and TRBJ2-3; 11 nucleotides line up with TRBD2. With V trimmed by 1 base and J by 1 base, 7 bases remained unmatched. The CDR3 length is 17 residues. Germline CDR1 is SQVTM and CDR2 is ANQGSEA. DNA for the CDR3: TGCAGCGTTGAAGCGAATCCGGGACTAGCGGGCACAGATACGCAGTATTTT. As protein: CSVEANPGLAGTDTQYF.

The CDR3, as DNA: TGCAGCGCCTCAGGATTTAACAATGAGCAGTTCTTC. Translating gives CSASGFNNEQFF. The chain links TRBV29-1 to TRBJ2-1; D is unresolved. CDR1 and CDR2 from the germline V gene are SQVTM and ANQGSEA. CDR3 length: 12 amino acids. V was shortened by 7 bases and J by 5 bases, with 12 bases between the two germline ends.

The rearrangement joins TRBV11-2 to TRBJ2-3; weak D call: TRBD2 (6 bases). The germline gives CDR1 SGHAT, CDR2 FQNNGV. This CDR3 comprises 14 residues. V gave up 5 bases and J gave up 0 bases, with 9 bases separating them. The CDR3 loop is CASSGGLSTDTQYF. In DNA form, the CDR3 reads TGTGCCAGCAGCGGGGGACTTAGCACAGATACGCAGTATTTT.

This rearrangement joins TRBV5-1 to TRBJ2-5; D gene uncertain. Germline-derived CDR1 and CDR2 are SGHRS and YFSETQ. The CDR3 has 14 residues. Trimming stripped 0 bases from V and 4 bases from J, with 10 bases between. CDR3 region: CASSLGSKRETQYF. The CDR3 coding sequence is TGCGCCAGCAGCTTGGGATCGAAGCGAGAGACCCAGTACTTC. Full variable domain (outside the CDR3, taken from reference TRBV5-1 and TRBJ2-5): KAGVTQTPRYLIKTRGQQVTLSCSPISGHRSVSWYQQTPGQGLQFLFEYFSETQRNKGNFPGRFSGRQFSNSRSEMNVSTLELGDSALYLCASSLGSKRETQYFGPGTRLLVL.

This clone was seen repeatedly, ten times or more. The chain employs TRBV15 and TRBJ1-6; 7 bases map to TRBD1. Unmatched junction bases numbered 14, after V lost 5 bases and J lost 13 bases. The germline V gene encodes CDR1 LNHNV and CDR2 YYDKDF (reference sequence). This CDR3 has 15 amino acids. The CDR3 DNA reads as TGTGCCACCAGCCGAGGGGGACAGCCACCTCCGCCCCTCCACTTT. Its translation is CATSRGGQPPPPLHF.

The genes are TRBV7-2 and TRBJ2-6, with D hard to call. Per the germline V gene, CDR1 is SGHTA and CDR2 is FQGNSA. The V gene lost 5 bases and the J gene lost 2 bases, with 13 bases spanning the gap. The CDR3 covers 16 residues. The CDR3 spells CASSRTRFPGANVLTF. The DNA of the CDR3 is TGTGCCAGCAGCCGCACGCGCTTCCCTGGGGCCAACGTCCTGACTTTC.

The chain is built from TRBV6-1 and TRBJ1-1; 9 nucleotides line up with TRBD1. The germline gives CDR1 MNHNS, CDR2 SASEGT. This CDR3 region has 16 residues. Trimming cost V 2 bases and J 1 base; bases outside gene matches: 5. The CDR3 sequence: CASSEFGTGPNTEAFF. In DNA form, the CDR3 reads TGTGCCAGCAGTGAATTCGGGACAGGGCCGAACACTGAAGCTTTCTTT.